Following are 21 T cell receptor beta chains from one sample sequenced in a study of cytomegalovirus exposure and HLA in healthy donors. Measured with immunoSEQ multiplex PCR; TCRdb has only the in-frame clones, and not every one. The repertoire consists of some 130,000 clones, with roughly 87% occurring once and the leading ten covering around 1.3%. Sequencing used PBMCs. These receptors all come from a young woman in good health and CMV-seronegative.

The V gene is TRBV11-1, the J gene TRBJ2-1; 9 bases align to TRBD2. This CDR3 has 16 amino acids. Per the germline V gene, CDR1 is SGHAT and CDR2 is FQDESV (reference sequence). Unmatched junction bases numbered 13, after V lost 5 bases and J lost 8 bases. CDR3 coding DNA: TGTGCCAGCAGCGATACAAATAGCGGGGGAAAAGATGAGCAGTTCTTC. Amino acid sequence: CASSDTNSGGKDEQFF.

This clone was recorded only once. The chain has TRBV6-1 and TRBJ1-1; TRBD1 is a possible D gene (5 bases). CDR3 length: 14 amino acids. CDR1 and CDR2 (germline): MNHNS, SASEGT. With 3 bases removed from V and 4 bases from J, the gap between germline ends came to 12 bases. CDR3 amino acids: CASSDSGETTEAFF. CDR3 in DNA: TGTGCCAGCAGTGACTCGGGGGAGACCACTGAAGCTTTCTTT.

The V call is TRBV5-1, the J call TRBJ2-3; D possibly corresponds to TRBD2 (5 bases). There are 15 residues in the CDR3. Between the trimmed V and J ends, which lost 3 bases and 6 bases, there was a span of 17 bases. Germline V gene sequence: CDR1 SGHRS, CDR2 YFSETQ. The CDR3 loop reads CASSSDPGSGDTQYF. CDR3 coding DNA: TGCGCCAGCAGCTCGGACCCCGGTTCGGGGGATACGCAGTATTTT. Supplemented by reference TRBV5-1 and TRBJ2-3, the full variable domain reads KAGVTQTPRYLIKTRGQQVTLSCSPISGHRSVSWYQQTPGQGLQFLFEYFSETQRNKGNFPGRFSGRQFSNSRSEMNVSTLELGDSALYLCASSSDPGSGDTQYFGPGTRLTVL.

The rearrangement uses TRBV7-8 and TRBJ2-1; 7 nucleotides agree with TRBD2. The CDR3 totals 14 residues. Germline CDR1 SGHVS, CDR2 FQNEAQ. Losses at the gene ends were 7 bases for V and 3 bases for J; bases not matched to a gene: 6. CDR3 DNA: TGTGCCAGCACCACCGCGGGGGACTACAATGAGCAGTTCTTC. It yields the protein CASTTAGDYNEQFF.

The chain links TRBV9 to TRBJ2-3; TRBD2 matches at 8 bases. The CDR3 length is 18 residues. The germline V gene has CDR1 SGDLS and CDR2 YYNGEE. V gave up 4 bases and J gave up 6 bases; unmatched junction bases: 19. The CDR3 region is CASSPRTGLGPQWDTQYF. Written as DNA, the CDR3 is TGTGCCAGCAGCCCGCGGACGGGACTAGGCCCCCAGTGGGATACGCAGTATTTT. Full variable domain (rest looked up from reference TRBV9 and TRBJ2-3): DSGVTQTPKHLITATGQRVTLRCSPRSGDLSVYWYQQSLDQGLQFLIQYYNGEERAKGNILERFSAQQFPDLHSELNLSSLELGDSALYFCASSPRTGLGPQWDTQYFGPGTRLTVL.

The chain joins TRBV7-9 to TRBJ1-3, with D perhaps matching TRBD1 (5 bases). V was shortened by 11 bases and J by 0 bases, with 17 bases between the two germline ends. CDR1 and CDR2 (germline): SEHNR, FQNEAQ (reference sequence). CDR3 length equals 15 residues. CDR3 protein: CALRRQTTSGNTIYF. CDR3 sequence (DNA): TGTGCCTTAAGGAGACAGACGACCTCTGGAAACACCATATATTTT.

The chain couples TRBV9 to TRBJ2-3, with D possibly TRBD1 on 5 matching bases. Germline V gives CDR1 SGDLS, CDR2 YYNGEE. The V end was cut by 4 bases, the J end by 14 bases, with 23 bases between. This CDR3 has 14 amino acids. CDR3 bases: TGTGCCAGCAGCCCAAGATGGGGCCACCACATCATGTATTTT. Protein product: CASSPRWGHHIMYF.

V and J are TRBV9 and TRBJ1-6; the D is unclear. Germline V CDR1 and CDR2: SGDLS, YYNGEE. The CDR3 loop spans 15 amino acids. V lost 0 bases and J lost 6, with 10 bases in between. Written as DNA, the CDR3 is TGTGCCAGCAGCGTAGGACTGACGGCTAATTCACCCCTCCACTTT. It codes for CASSVGLTANSPLHF.

The chain uses TRBV11-2 and TRBJ2-3; 10 bases map to TRBD1. Unmatched junction bases numbered 5, after V lost 4 bases and J lost 4 bases. CDR3 length equals 15 residues. Per the germline V gene, CDR1 is SGHAT and CDR2 is FQNNGV. CDR3 sequence (DNA): TGTGCCAGCAGCTCGACAGGGGGCGCGGCAGATACGCAGTATTTT. Translating gives CASSSTGGAADTQYF.

V is TRBV9 and J is TRBJ1-3; no reliable D call. Trimming removed 7 bases from V and 3 bases from J, with 8 bases in between. CDR3 size: 12 residues. Germline V gives CDR1 SGDLS, CDR2 YYNGEE. CDR3 DNA sequence: TGTGCCAGCGCGGGCGTTGGAAACACCATATATTTT. Translated, it gives CASAGVGNTIYF.

This clone was seen only a few times. V and J are TRBV19 and TRBJ1-2; 9 bases agree with TRBD1. The germline CDR1 and CDR2 sequences are LNHDA and SQIVND (reference sequence). The CDR3 length is 15 residues. Trimming took 3 bases from V and 5 from J; bases not matched to a gene: 7. As DNA, the CDR3 is TGTGCCAGTAGTATCCCAACAGGGGGCGCGTATGGCTACACCTTC. It is translated as CASSIPTGGAYGYTF.

A single count supports this clone. V gene TRBV5-1 combines with J gene TRBJ1-1; a possible D gene is TRBD1 (5 bases). Trimming stripped 7 bases from V and 5 bases from J, with 12 bases between. The CDR3 contains 12 residues. Germline V gene sequence: CDR1 SGHRS, CDR2 YFSETQ. CDR3 nucleotide sequence: TGCGCCAGCCGTATTGGGGGGACTGAAGCTTTCTTT. The encoded protein is CASRIGGTEAFF.

The chain carries TRBV6-1 and TRBJ2-2; weak D call: TRBD2 (6 bases). CDR1 MNHNS and CDR2 SASEGT come from the germline V gene. The V and J ends lost 8 bases and 1 base respectively, with 8 bases between them. The CDR3 has 13 amino acids. The CDR3 loop reads CASGGLNTGELFF. DNA for the CDR3: TGTGCCAGCGGGGGGTTGAACACCGGGGAGCTGTTTTTT.

The chain links TRBV2 to TRBJ1-5, with a weak D call TRBD1 (5 bases). Deletions cut 6 bases from V and 4 bases from J, with 19 bases between. Germline loops: CDR1 SNHLY, CDR2 FYNNEI. The CDR3 is 16 amino acids. CDR3 protein: CASSGEVAAGNQPQHF. The CDR3 coding sequence is TGTGCCAGCAGCGGCGAGGTGGCGGCAGGGAATCAGCCCCAGCATTTT.

The V gene is TRBV7-9, the J gene TRBJ2-3; perhaps TRBD2 as D (6 bases). The CDR3 extends over 15 amino acids. V was clipped by 10 bases and J by 4 bases, with 21 bases between them. The germline gives CDR1 SEHNR, CDR2 FQNEAQ (reference sequence). In DNA form, the CDR3 reads TGTGCCACGTTGAGGGGTAGCGGCATGTCAGATACGCAGTATTTT. This gives the protein CATLRGSGMSDTQYF.

CDR3 protein: CASSRPDTGNTEAFF. The CDR3 nucleotides read TGTGCCAGCAGCCGACCGGATACAGGGAACACTGAAGCTTTCTTT. The chain joins TRBV7-3 to TRBJ1-1; tentatively, D is TRBD1 (5 bases). In germline, CDR1 is SGHTA, CDR2 FQGTGA. V was pared by 5 bases and J by 1 base, with 14 bases between. CDR3 length equals 15 residues.

This sequence joins TRBV9 and TRBJ1-5; D gene uncertain. V was pared by 0 bases and J by 0 bases, with 7 bases between. This CDR3 is 15 amino acids long. Germline CDR1 is SGDLS and CDR2 is YYNGEE. The CDR3: CASSVDGSSNQPQHF. Here the CDR3 DNA reads TGTGCCAGCAGCGTAGATGGCAGTAGCAATCAGCCCCAGCATTTT.

V gene TRBV5-4 combines with J gene TRBJ1-1, with D unclear. CDR1 and CDR2 from the germline V gene are SGHNT and YYREEE (reference sequence). Trimming removed 2 bases at V and 1 base at J, with 12 bases between. CDR3 size: 15 residues. This CDR3 reads CASSFSIVPNTEAFF. Written as DNA, the CDR3 is TGTGCCAGCAGCTTTAGCATTGTCCCGAACACTGAAGCTTTCTTT.

This chain uses TRBV18 with TRBJ1-1; maybe TRBD1 (5 bases). V lost 5 bases and J 4 bases, leaving 14 bases between the germline ends. Germline CDR1 reads KGHSH; CDR2 reads LQKENI. CDR3 length: 14 amino acids. As DNA, the CDR3 is TGTGCCAGCTCATTCATCAGGGCCCTCACTGAAGCTTTCTTT. This codes for CASSFIRALTEAFF. The full variable domain, in which reference TRBV18 and TRBJ1-1 provide the parts outside the CDR3, is NAGVMQNPRHLVRRRGQEARLRCSPMKGHSHVYWYRQLPEEGLKFMVYLQKENIIDESGMPKERFSAEFPKEGPSILRIQQVVRGDSAAYFCASSFIRALTEAFFGQGTRLTVV.

V and J are TRBV6-1 and TRBJ1-2; a weak D match, TRBD1 (5 bases). The CDR3 has 15 residues. The V end was cut by 4 bases, the J end by 9 bases, with 21 bases between. Germline values: CDR1 MNHNS, CDR2 SASEGT. The CDR3 DNA reads TGTGCCAGCAGTGCAATTGTGTTGGGGGGGAATAGCTACACCTTC. Encoded protein: CASSAIVLGGNSYTF.

This chain uses TRBV6-5 with TRBJ1-4; a weak D match, TRBD1 (5 bases). Germline V gene data show CDR1 as MNHEY and CDR2 as SVGAGI. Trimming shortened V by 7 bases and J by 5 bases, and 14 bases separated the two germline ends. The CDR3 consists of 14 residues. The CDR3 reads CASTRDSSNEKLFF. The CDR3 DNA reads as TGTGCCAGCACTCGGGACTCCTCGAATGAAAAACTGTTTTTT.